The entry below describes one T cell receptor beta chain. Germline CDR1 reads SGHVS; CDR2 reads FQNEAQ. This CDR3 spans 14 amino acids. V gave up 5 bases and J gave up 2 bases; unmatched junction bases: 5. The sample originates from a study of technical replicates of blood from a few donors. Only in-frame clones appear in the TCRdb table, and some are missing; sequencing was by immunoSEQ multiplex PCR. The sample yields roughly 62,000 clones, roughly 95% seen once. This TCR was recovered from a human donor in good health. Some clones in this sample may be carry-over from other donors' samples. The sample consisted of PBMCs. The rearrangement links TRBV7-8 to TRBJ2-7; 8 bases line up with TRBD2. CDR3 nucleotide sequence: TGTGCCAGCAGCACCAGGACTAGCACCTACGAGCAGTACTTC. Its translation is CASSTRTSTYEQYF.